The 8 T cell receptor beta chains given below trace back to one sample, sequenced in a study of T cell responses to AZD1222 COVID-19 vaccine. Sequenced by immunoSEQ multiplex PCR; TCRdb stores in-frame clones only, minus some. The table shows about 99,000 clones, with 91% occurring only once. The sequencing used peripheral blood, collected 28 days after the second AZD1222 dose. These receptors were obtained from an adult who received the AZD1222 COVID-19 vaccine.

This rearrangement joins TRBV6-5 to TRBJ2-5; possibly TRBD1 for D (6 bases). Germline CDR1 reads MNHEY; CDR2 reads SVGAGI. The V end was cut by 6 bases, the J end by 3 bases, with 17 bases between. The CDR3 length is 15 residues. CDR3 in DNA: TGTGCCAGCAGGGACTTCGGGACATCTAAAGAGACCCAGTACTTC. Its protein product is CASRDFGTSKETQYF.

The chain uses TRBV7-9 and TRBJ2-6; D ambiguous. Germline V gene data show CDR1 as SEHNR and CDR2 as FQNEAQ (reference sequence). The V and J ends lost 4 bases and 4 bases respectively, with 11 bases between them. CDR3 length: 15 residues. The CDR3 DNA follows: TGTGCCAGCAGCTCGGGTTTCGCGGGGGCCAACGTCCTGACTTTC. Translation gives CASSSGFAGANVLTF.

The rearrangement uses TRBV2 and TRBJ2-2; 9 bases are a match to TRBD2. V lost 6 bases and J lost 2; bases outside the gene matches: 4. The CDR3 spans 15 residues. CDR1 is SNHLY and CDR2 is FYNNEI in the germline V gene. In DNA form, the CDR3 reads TGTGCCAGCAGACGACTAGCGGTCAACACCGGGGAGCTGTTTTTT. It yields the protein CASRRLAVNTGELFF.

The V and J genes are TRBV7-9 and TRBJ2-1; weak D call: TRBD2 (6 bases). This CDR3 region has 15 residues. The germline gives CDR1 SEHNR, CDR2 FQNEAQ (reference sequence). The V end was cut by 5 bases, the J end by 6 bases, with 17 bases between. DNA for the CDR3: TGTGCCAGCAGCCGAACCGACTACGGGAGCAATGAGCAGTTCTTC. It encodes CASSRTDYGSNEQFF.

The V and J genes are TRBV14 and TRBJ2-2; D is undetermined. Germline V lookup: CDR1 SGHDN, CDR2 FVKESK. This CDR3 is built from 13 residues. V shed 1 base and J shed 6 bases, with 6 bases lying between them. For the CDR3, the DNA is TGTGCCAGCAGCCAAGCGCCCGCCGGGGAGCTGTTTTTT. Translation: CASSQAPAGELFF.

The chain links TRBV5-3 to TRBJ1-5; D possibly corresponds to TRBD1 (5 bases). TRBV5-3 is placed among ORFs of uncertain function. V was trimmed by 1 base and J by 4 bases, leaving 21 bases between them. The CDR3 has 18 residues. The CDR3, as DNA: TGTGCCAGAAGCTTGATCGGGACGGACGTAGGGCCGAATCAGCCCCAGCATTTT. This sequence encodes CARSLIGTDVGPNQPQHF.

This clone was picked up a small number of times. The chain links TRBV3-1 (or the pseudogene TRBV3-2) to TRBJ2-7, with 8 bases lining up with TRBD2. Trimming cost V 1 base and J 4 bases; bases outside gene matches: 9. Germline V lookup: CDR1 LGHDT, CDR2 YNNKEL (reference sequence). The CDR3 is 16 amino acids. The CDR3 reads CASSQVSSGWTYEQYF. Written as DNA, the CDR3 is TGTGCCAGCAGCCAAGTTTCTAGCGGGTGGACGTACGAGCAGTACTTC.

V is TRBV7-2 and J is TRBJ1-1, with D hard to call. The CDR3 extends over 13 amino acids. Trimming stripped 5 bases from V and 2 bases from J, with 9 bases between. Germline lookup yields CDR1 SGHTA and CDR2 FQGNSA. CDR3 sequence: CASSPTRNTEAFF. The CDR3 DNA is TGTGCCAGCAGCCCAACACGAAACACTGAAGCTTTCTTT.